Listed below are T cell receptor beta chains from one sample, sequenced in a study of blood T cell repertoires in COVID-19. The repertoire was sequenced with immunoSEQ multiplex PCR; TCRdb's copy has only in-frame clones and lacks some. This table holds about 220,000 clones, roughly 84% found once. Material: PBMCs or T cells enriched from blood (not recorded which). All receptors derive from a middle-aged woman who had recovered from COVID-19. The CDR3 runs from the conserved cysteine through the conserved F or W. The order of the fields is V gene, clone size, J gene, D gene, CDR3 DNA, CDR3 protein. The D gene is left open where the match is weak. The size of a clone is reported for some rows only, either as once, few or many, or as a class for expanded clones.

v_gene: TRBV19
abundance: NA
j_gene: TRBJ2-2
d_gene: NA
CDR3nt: TGTGCCAGTCGTATTTCAGGGGACACCGGGGAGCTGTTTTTT
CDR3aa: CASRISGDTGELFF

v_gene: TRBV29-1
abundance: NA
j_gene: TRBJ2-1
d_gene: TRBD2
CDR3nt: TGCAGCGTTTGGGCTAGCGGGAGGGATGAGCAGTTCTTC
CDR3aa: CSVWASGRDEQFF

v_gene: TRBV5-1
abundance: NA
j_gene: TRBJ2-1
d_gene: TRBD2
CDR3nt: TGCGCCAGCAGCTTGCGGCTAGCGGGTGTCAATGAGCAGTTCTTC
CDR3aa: CASSLRLAGVNEQFF

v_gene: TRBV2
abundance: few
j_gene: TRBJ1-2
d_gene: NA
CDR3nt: TGTGCCAGCAGTGAAGGCGCGTCAGGGGCTGGCTATGGCTACACCTTC
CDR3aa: CASSEGASGAGYGYTF

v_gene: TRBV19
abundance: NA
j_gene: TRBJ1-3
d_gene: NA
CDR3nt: TGTGCCAGTCGCGGCGGGGGCCTGAGCTCTGGAAACACCATATATTTT
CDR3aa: CASRGGGLSSGNTIYF

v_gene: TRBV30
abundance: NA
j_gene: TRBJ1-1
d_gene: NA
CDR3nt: TGTGCCGCGGGGGGCAGGAACACTGAAGCTTTCTTT
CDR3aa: CAAGGRNTEAFF

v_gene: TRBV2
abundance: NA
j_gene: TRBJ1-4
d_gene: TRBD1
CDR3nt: TGTGCCAGCAGTGGCAGGGGGCAGGGGAATGAAAAACTGTTTTTT
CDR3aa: CASSGRGQGNEKLFF

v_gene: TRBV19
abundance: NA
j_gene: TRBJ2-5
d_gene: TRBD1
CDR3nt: TGTGCCAGTAGTATCGTTCCCGGGACAGCTCAAGAGACCCAGTACTTC
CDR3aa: CASSIVPGTAQETQYF

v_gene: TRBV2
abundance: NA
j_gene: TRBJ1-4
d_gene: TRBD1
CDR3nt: TGTGCCAGCAGTCCAAGGACAGGTTGGACTGAAAAACTGTTTTTT
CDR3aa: CASSPRTGWTEKLFF

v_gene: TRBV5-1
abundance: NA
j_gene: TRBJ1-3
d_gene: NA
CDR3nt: TGCGCCAGCAGCTTGGCCGTAGGAGGGACTGGAAACACCATATATTTT
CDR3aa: CASSLAVGGTGNTIYF

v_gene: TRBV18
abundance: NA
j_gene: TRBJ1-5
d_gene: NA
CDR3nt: TGTGCCAGCTCACCAGGAGGGGATCAGCCCCAGCATTTT
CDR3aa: CASSPGGDQPQHF

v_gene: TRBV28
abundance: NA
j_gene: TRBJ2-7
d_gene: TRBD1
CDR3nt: TGTGCCAGCAGTACAACAGGGGAATCGTCCTACGAGCAGTACTTC
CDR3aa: CASSTTGESSYEQYF

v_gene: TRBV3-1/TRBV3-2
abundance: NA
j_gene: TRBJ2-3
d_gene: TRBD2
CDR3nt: TGTGCCAGCAGCCAAGGACTAGCGGGAGATTCAGATACGCAGTATTTT
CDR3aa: CASSQGLAGDSDTQYF

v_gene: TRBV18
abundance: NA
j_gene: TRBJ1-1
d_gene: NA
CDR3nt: TGTGCCAGCTCACCGACGACTGACTTCACTGAAGCTTTCTTT
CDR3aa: CASSPTTDFTEAFF

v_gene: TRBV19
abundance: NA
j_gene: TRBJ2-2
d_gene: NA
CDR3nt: TGTGCCAGTAGTATAGTCGGGGGTGCCGGGGAGCTGTTTTTT
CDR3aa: CASSIVGGAGELFF

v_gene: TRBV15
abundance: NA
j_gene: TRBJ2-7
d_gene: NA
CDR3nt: TGTGCCACCAGCAGAAACGAGGACGAGCAGTACTTC
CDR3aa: CATSRNEDEQYF

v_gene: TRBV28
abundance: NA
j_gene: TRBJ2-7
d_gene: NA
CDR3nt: TGTGCCAGCATCCCCCAGGGGGGAACCTACGAGCAGTACTTC
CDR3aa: CASIPQGGTYEQYF

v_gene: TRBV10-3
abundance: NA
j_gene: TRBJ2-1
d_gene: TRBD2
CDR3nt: TGTGCCATCAGGCTAGCGGGAGACTACAATGAGCAGTTCTTC
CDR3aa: CAIRLAGDYNEQFF

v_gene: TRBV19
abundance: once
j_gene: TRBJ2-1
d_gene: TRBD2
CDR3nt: TGTGCCAGTAGCCGAGGGACTAGCGGCAATGAGCAGTTCTTC
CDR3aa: CASSRGTSGNEQFF

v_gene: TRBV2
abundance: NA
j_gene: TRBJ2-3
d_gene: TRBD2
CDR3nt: TGTGCCAGCAGCGGGCTAGCGGGAGATACGCAGTATTTT
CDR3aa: CASSGLAGDTQYF

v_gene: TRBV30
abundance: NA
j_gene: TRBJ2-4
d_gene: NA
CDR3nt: TGTGCCTGGTCCCCGGGTAGGGCCAAAAACATTCAGTACTTC
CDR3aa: CAWSPGRAKNIQYF

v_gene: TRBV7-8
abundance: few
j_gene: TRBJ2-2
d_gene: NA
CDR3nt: TGTGCCAGCAGCCATTCAGGGACGAACACCGGGGAGCTGTTTTTT
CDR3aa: CASSHSGTNTGELFF

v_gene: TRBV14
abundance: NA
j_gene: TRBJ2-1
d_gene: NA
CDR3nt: TGTGCCAGCAGCCAAGAGATCTTGGCTCCCTACAATGAGCAGTTCTTC
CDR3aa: CASSQEILAPYNEQFF

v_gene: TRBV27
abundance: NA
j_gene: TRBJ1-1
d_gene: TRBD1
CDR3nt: TGTGCCAGCAGTCCCTGGGACAGGGTAAGGACTGAAGCTTTCTTT
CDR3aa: CASSPWDRVRTEAFF

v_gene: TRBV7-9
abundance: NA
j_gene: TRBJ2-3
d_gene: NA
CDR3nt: TGTGCCAGCAGCTTAGACCGGCAGGGCGCCAGGAAGGCAGATACGCAGTATTTT
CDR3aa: CASSLDRQGARKADTQYF

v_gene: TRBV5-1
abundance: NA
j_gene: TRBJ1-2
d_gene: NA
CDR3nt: TGCGCCAGCAGCTTGGATGGGAGCAACTATGGCTACACCTTC
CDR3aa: CASSLDGSNYGYTF

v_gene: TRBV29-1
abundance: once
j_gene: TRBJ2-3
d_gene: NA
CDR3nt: TGCAGCGTTGAATCGGACTTACGGGTACCGCAGTATTTT
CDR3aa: CSVESDLRVPQYF

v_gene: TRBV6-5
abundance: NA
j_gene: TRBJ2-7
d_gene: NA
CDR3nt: TGTGCCAGCCTGGAGAGCCCCTCAGGGTACGAGCAGTACTTC
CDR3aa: CASLESPSGYEQYF

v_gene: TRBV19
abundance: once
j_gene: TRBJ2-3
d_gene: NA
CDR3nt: TGTGCCAGTAGTATAGCCCCCCCGTTAAGCACAGATACGCAGTATTTT
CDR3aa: CASSIAPPLSTDTQYF

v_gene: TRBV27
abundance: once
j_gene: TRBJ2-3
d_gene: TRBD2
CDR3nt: TGTGCCAGCAGTTTAAGACTAGCGGGGGGGATGGATACGCAGTATTTT
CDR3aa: CASSLRLAGGMDTQYF

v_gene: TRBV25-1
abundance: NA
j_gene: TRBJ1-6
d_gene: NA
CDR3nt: TGTGCCCCTCGTCGCCTAGCAGTCAATTCACCCCTCCACTTT
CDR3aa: CAPRRLAVNSPLHF

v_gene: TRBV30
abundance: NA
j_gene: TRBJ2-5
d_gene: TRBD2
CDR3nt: TGTGCCTGGTGTAGCGGGAGGGGGGAAGAGACCCAGTACTTC
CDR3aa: CAWCSGRGEETQYF

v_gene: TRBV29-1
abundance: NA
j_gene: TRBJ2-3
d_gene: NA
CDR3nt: TGCAGCACCCAGTTTACGAGGACAGATACGCAGTATTTT
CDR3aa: CSTQFTRTDTQYF

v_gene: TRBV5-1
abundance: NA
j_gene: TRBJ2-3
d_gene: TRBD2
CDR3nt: TGCGCCAGCAGCTTGGTACTAGCGGGCCTCCCCGGCACAGATACGCAGTATTTT
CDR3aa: CASSLVLAGLPGTDTQYF

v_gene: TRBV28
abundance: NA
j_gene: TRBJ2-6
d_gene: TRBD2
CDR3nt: TGTGCCAGCAGGGGAAGACTAGCGGGTTATCGCGGGGCCAACGTCCTGACTTTC
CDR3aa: CASRGRLAGYRGANVLTF

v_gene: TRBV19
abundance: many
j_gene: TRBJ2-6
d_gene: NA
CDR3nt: TGTGCCAGTAGTTTATCTTCTGGGGCCAACGTCCTGACTTTC
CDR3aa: CASSLSSGANVLTF

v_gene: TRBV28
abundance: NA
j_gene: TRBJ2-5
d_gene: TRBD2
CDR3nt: TGTGCCAGCTCCGGACTAGCGGGAGGGGAAGAGACCCAGTACTTC
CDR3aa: CASSGLAGGEETQYF

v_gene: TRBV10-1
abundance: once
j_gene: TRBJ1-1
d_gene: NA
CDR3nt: TGCGCCAGCAGTCTGACAGCGAACACTGAAGCTTTCTTT
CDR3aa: CASSLTANTEAFF

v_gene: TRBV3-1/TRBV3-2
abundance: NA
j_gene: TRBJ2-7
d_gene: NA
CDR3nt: TGTGCCAGCAGCCCTCTCCGCCTAAGCGGCCTCTCCTACGAGCAGTACTTC
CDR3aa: CASSPLRLSGLSYEQYF

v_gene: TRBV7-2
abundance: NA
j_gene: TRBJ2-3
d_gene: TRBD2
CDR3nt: TGTGCCAGCAGCTTTGAGGGAGGGACCGGGGCGCAGTATTTT
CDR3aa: CASSFEGGTGAQYF

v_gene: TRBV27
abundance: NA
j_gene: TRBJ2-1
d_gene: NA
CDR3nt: TGTGCCAGCAGTTTGGGGAGAAGGAATGAGCAGTTCTTC
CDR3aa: CASSLGRRNEQFF

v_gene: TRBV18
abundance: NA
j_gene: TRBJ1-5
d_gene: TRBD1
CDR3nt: TGTGCCAGCTCATTTACCGGGACAGGTGATCAGCCCCAGCATTTT
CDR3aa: CASSFTGTGDQPQHF

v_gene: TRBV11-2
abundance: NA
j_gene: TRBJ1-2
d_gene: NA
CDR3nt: TGTGCCAGCAGCTTGGAAGGAGACGGCTACACCTTC
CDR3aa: CASSLEGDGYTF

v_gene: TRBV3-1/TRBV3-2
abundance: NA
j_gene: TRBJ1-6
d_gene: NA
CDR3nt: TGTGCCAGCAGCCAAGAATACGCGGGGGCGTCAAATTCACCCCTCCACTTT
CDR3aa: CASSQEYAGASNSPLHF

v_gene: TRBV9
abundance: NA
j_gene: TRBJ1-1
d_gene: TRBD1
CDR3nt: TGTGCCAGCAGCCCTTTGACAGGGAACGCTGAAGCTTTCTTT
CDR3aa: CASSPLTGNAEAFF

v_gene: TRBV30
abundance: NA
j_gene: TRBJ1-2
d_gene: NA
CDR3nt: TGTGCCTGGAGAGCCGGGGGTCCCTATGGCTACACCTTC
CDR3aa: CAWRAGGPYGYTF

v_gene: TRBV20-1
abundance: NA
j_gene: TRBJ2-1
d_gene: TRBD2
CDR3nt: TGCAGTGCTAGTGGGACTAGCGGGAGTGTTGGACAGAATGAGCAGTTCTTC
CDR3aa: CSASGTSGSVGQNEQFF

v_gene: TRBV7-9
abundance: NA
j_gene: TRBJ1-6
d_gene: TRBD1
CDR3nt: TGTGCCAGCACCGGACAGGGGGCGCGAAATTCACCCCTCCACTTT
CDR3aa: CASTGQGARNSPLHF

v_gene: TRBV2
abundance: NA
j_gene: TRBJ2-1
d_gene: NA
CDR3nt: TGTGCCAGCAGTACTAGATTCTCCTACAATGAGCAGTTCTTC
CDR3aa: CASSTRFSYNEQFF